Listed below are T cell receptor beta chains from one sample, sequenced in a study of blood T cell repertoires in COVID-19. The repertoire was sequenced with immunoSEQ multiplex PCR; TCRdb's copy has only in-frame clones and lacks some. The profile shows about 220,000 clones, about 86% of them singletons. The material sequenced was PBMCs or T cells enriched from blood (not recorded which). Receptors originate from a woman in her fifties or sixties with acute COVID-19. The CDR3 runs from the conserved cysteine through the conserved F or W. D genes are given only for firm matches. A row's size may be missing; if present it is once, few, many or a size class.

d_call	clone_size	v_call	j_call	cdr3_nt	cdr3_aa
TRBD1	.	TRBV19	TRBJ1-6	TGTGCCAGTAGTGAAAGCCGGGACAGGGTTAATTCACCCCTCCACTTT	CASSESRDRVNSPLHF
.	.	TRBV28	TRBJ1-1	TGTGCCAGCAATAATTGGGAGCAGGAAGCTTTCTTT	CASNNWEQEAFF
TRBD1	.	TRBV7-8	TRBJ1-4	TGTGCCAGCAGCTTAGTACGGACAGGGGAGGGTGAAAAACTGTTTTTT	CASSLVRTGEGEKLFF
.	.	TRBV5-5	TRBJ2-7	TGTGCCAGCGAGAATTCCTACGAGCAGTACTTC	CASENSYEQYF
TRBD2	.	TRBV18	TRBJ2-5	TGTGCCAGCTCACCACCGACTAGCGGGAGGGAGACCCAGTACTTC	CASSPPTSGRETQYF
TRBD1	.	TRBV28	TRBJ1-2	TGTGCCAGCAGCCCAAACAGGGGGCACTATGGCTACACCTTC	CASSPNRGHYGYTF
.	once	TRBV7-9	TRBJ2-5	TGTGCCAGCAGCTTAGAGGCGGGGATTTGGGAGACCCAGTACTTC	CASSLEAGIWETQYF
TRBD2	once	TRBV7-3	TRBJ2-3	TGTGCCAGCAGCTTACCAAGGGACCTAGAATCGACTAGCGGGACCACAGATACGCAGTATTTT	CASSLPRDLESTSGTTDTQYF
.	.	TRBV12-1	TRBJ2-2	TGTGCCAGCAGCCCCATTTGTAGTCCCGCCGCGAACACCGGGGAGCTGTTTTTT	CASSPICSPAANTGELFF
TRBD1	.	TRBV5-4	TRBJ2-2	TGTGCCAGCAGCGTCGGGACAGGGTCGAACACCGGGGAGCTGTTTTTT	CASSVGTGSNTGELFF
.	.	TRBV28	TRBJ2-3	TGTGCCAGCTCCCGCAGGGAAAGCACAGATACGCAGTATTTT	CASSRRESTDTQYF
TRBD2	.	TRBV5-1	TRBJ2-7	TGCGCCAGCAGCTTGTGGCTAGCGGGAGGGAAGGGGGAGCAGTACTTC	CASSLWLAGGKGEQYF
TRBD1	once	TRBV27	TRBJ1-6	TGTGCCAGCAGTTTTACGAGGGACAGGGGTTCACCCCTCCACTTT	CASSFTRDRGSPLHF
TRBD1	.	TRBV3-1/TRBV3-2	TRBJ2-2	TGTGCCAGCGGACAGGGCCCTTCGGGCACCGGGGAGCTGTTTTTT	CASGQGPSGTGELFF
.	.	TRBV25-1	TRBJ2-7	TGTGCCACCTTGGGTGGAGGGAATAAAAGGTGGGAGCAGTACTTC	CATLGGGNKRWEQYF
TRBD2	.	TRBV7-2	TRBJ2-1	TGTGCCAGCAGCTTATCCGGGACTCTAGCGGGCCTCAATGAGCAGTTCTTC	CASSLSGTLAGLNEQFF
TRBD2	.	TRBV5-6	TRBJ2-7	TGTGCCAGCAGCCCCCGACCGGGGGGAAGGAGCGGGAGTTCCTACGAGCAGTACTTC	CASSPRPGGRSGSSYEQYF
.	once	TRBV7-7	TRBJ2-2	TGTGCTAGCAGAGGGGATAATCCGAACACCGGGGAGCTGTTTTTT	CASRGDNPNTGELFF
TRBD2	.	TRBV28	TRBJ2-1	TGTGCCAGCAGTTCACCCGCGGGCACTAGCGGGAGGGACCCAAGGCAGTTCTTC	CASSSPAGTSGRDPRQFF
TRBD2	.	TRBV9	TRBJ2-1	TGTGCCAGCAGCGTAGGCGGGAGCGTTAACAATGAGCAGTTCTTC	CASSVGGSVNNEQFF
TRBD1	.	TRBV5-1	TRBJ1-1	TGCGCCAGCAGCTTGTATCTAGGGGGCGCGGGCACTGAAGCTTTCTTT	CASSLYLGGAGTEAFF
.	many	TRBV6-5	TRBJ2-7	TGTGCCAGCAGCTTACAGGTTGGGCCCTACGAGCAGTACTTC	CASSLQVGPYEQYF
TRBD1	.	TRBV11-3	TRBJ1-1	TGTGCCAGCAGCTCCGACGAGGGGGCAGCTTTCTTT	CASSSDEGAAFF
.	.	TRBV6-1	TRBJ1-5	TGTGCCAGCAGTGAAGGGAGGGCGAGGCAGCCCCAGCATTTT	CASSEGRARQPQHF
.	once	TRBV5-1	TRBJ2-6	TGCGCCAGCAGCTTACAGGGCCCTGGGGCCAACGTCCTGACTTTC	CASSLQGPGANVLTF
TRBD2	.	TRBV6-5	TRBJ2-5	TGTGCCAGCAGTTCCGGACTAGCGGGAGGCGGAGAGACCCAGTACTTC	CASSSGLAGGGETQYF
.	once	TRBV6-4	TRBJ1-6	TGTGCCAGCAGTTTTCAGGGAAGTAATTCACCCCTCCACTTT	CASSFQGSNSPLHF
TRBD1	.	TRBV5-1	TRBJ2-7	TGCGCCAGCAGCTTAGGACAGGGTGGTCTCTACGAGCAGTACTTC	CASSLGQGGLYEQYF
TRBD1	.	TRBV5-1	TRBJ2-7	TGCGCCAGCAGCCCCCGACAGGGGGCACGGTACGAGCAGTACTTC	CASSPRQGARYEQYF
TRBD1	.	TRBV18	TRBJ1-5	TGTGCCAGCTCACCCCGCCCCCCCGGGACAGCACATCAGCCCCAGCATTTT	CASSPRPPGTAHQPQHF
TRBD1	.	TRBV4-3	TRBJ2-4	TGCGCCAGCAGCCAAACTACAGCGGGACAGGGTGATAACATTCAGTACTTC	CASSQTTAGQGDNIQYF
.	.	TRBV7-9	TRBJ2-7	TGTGCCAGCAGCCCGGGGGTAGGCGGCTACTCCTACGAGCAGTACTTC	CASSPGVGGYSYEQYF
TRBD2	.	TRBV3-1/TRBV3-2	TRBJ2-7	TGTGCCAGCAGCCAAGTCACTAGCGGACTCTACGAGCAGTACTTC	CASSQVTSGLYEQYF
.	once	TRBV11-2	TRBJ2-3	TGTGCCAGCAGCCCCGACAAAGGTAGCACAGATACGCAGTATTTT	CASSPDKGSTDTQYF
TRBD2	.	TRBV4-2	TRBJ2-5	TGTGCCAGCAGCCCATCCCGTGGCTTAGCGGGAGTGGAGACCCAGTACTTC	CASSPSRGLAGVETQYF
.	few	TRBV5-4	TRBJ1-1	TGTGCCAGCAGCTCCTCAGTGAACATGAACACTGAAGCTTTCTTT	CASSSSVNMNTEAFF
.	.	TRBV18	TRBJ1-1	TGTGCCAGCTCACCTGTTTTGGTGGTACAGATGAACACTGAAGCTTTCTTT	CASSPVLVVQMNTEAFF
.	once	TRBV11-2	TRBJ2-5	TGTGCCAGCAGCTTAGATTATGTTCAGGGGGGTCAAGAGACCCAGTACTTC	CASSLDYVQGGQETQYF
.	.	TRBV7-8	TRBJ2-3	TGTGCCAGCAGCTTAGTGTTTAGGGAGACAGATACGCAGTATTTT	CASSLVFRETDTQYF
.	.	TRBV7-6	TRBJ2-1	TGTGCCAGCAGCTTAGAGGTGACGACTAATGAGCAGTTCTTC	CASSLEVTTNEQFF
.	.	TRBV2	TRBJ2-4	TGTGCCAGCAGCGGCCCACCCGGGAGCCTAGCCAAAAACATTCAGTACTTC	CASSGPPGSLAKNIQYF
.	.	TRBV13	TRBJ1-1	TGTGCCAGCAATCAGGGCGGGATGAACACTGAAGCTTTCTTT	CASNQGGMNTEAFF
TRBD1	.	TRBV28	TRBJ1-2	TGTGCCAGCAGTTTAAGTGGGGGCATCCAGGGGGATGGCTACACCTTC	CASSLSGGIQGDGYTF
.	.	TRBV11-2	TRBJ2-7	TGTGCCAGCAGCTTAGCACGGGCCTACGAGCAGTACTTC	CASSLARAYEQYF
.	.	TRBV28	TRBJ1-1	TGTGCCAGCAGTGAGGGGACTTTGAACACTGAAGCTTTCTTT	CASSEGTLNTEAFF
TRBD2	.	TRBV19	TRBJ2-3	TGTGCCAGTAGTCCGGGACTAGCGGGAGTGAATACGCAGTATTTT	CASSPGLAGVNTQYF
.	.	TRBV15	TRBJ2-5	TGTGCCACCAGATCCCTAGGGGGAATCAAGACCCAGTACTTC	CATRSLGGIKTQYF
TRBD1	once	TRBV4-1	TRBJ2-6	TGCGCCAGCAGCCAAGGTCTGGCAGGGGGTGGGGCCAACGTCCTGACTTTC	CASSQGLAGGGANVLTF
TRBD2	few	TRBV7-9	TRBJ2-1	TGTGCCAGCAGCCAGACTAGCCCTGGGGACAATGAGCAGTTCTTC	CASSQTSPGDNEQFF
.	.	TRBV27	TRBJ2-7	TGTGCCAGCAGTTTAGGGGCCTCCTACGAGCAGTACTTC	CASSLGASYEQYF
.	.	TRBV6-2/TRBV6-3	TRBJ1-1	TGTGCCAGCAGCAACTCAAACACTGAAGCTTTCTTT	CASSNSNTEAFF
.	.	TRBV28	TRBJ1-1	TGTGCAGGGGGTGACTTGAACACTGAAGCTTTCTTT	CAGGDLNTEAFF
.	.	TRBV9	TRBJ2-1	TGTGCCAGCAGCGTCGTCGAACGGGAAAATGAGCAGTTCTTC	CASSVVERENEQFF
TRBD2	.	TRBV9	TRBJ2-1	TGTGCCAGCAGCGGCAGACTAGCGGGAGCCTACAATGAGCAGTTCTTC	CASSGRLAGAYNEQFF
.	once	TRBV5-1	TRBJ1-1	TGCGCCAGCAGCTTGTTGAGTAGTTTATCGCTCACTGAAGCTTTCTTT	CASSLLSSLSLTEAFF
TRBD2	.	TRBV4-2	TRBJ2-7	TGTGCCAGCAGCCTGGTGGGAGGGAGGGAGCAGTACTTC	CASSLVGGREQYF
.	.	TRBV7-9	TRBJ1-1	TGTGCCAGCAGCTTTCTAGCCTTCGGGCACACTGAAGCTTTCTTT	CASSFLAFGHTEAFF